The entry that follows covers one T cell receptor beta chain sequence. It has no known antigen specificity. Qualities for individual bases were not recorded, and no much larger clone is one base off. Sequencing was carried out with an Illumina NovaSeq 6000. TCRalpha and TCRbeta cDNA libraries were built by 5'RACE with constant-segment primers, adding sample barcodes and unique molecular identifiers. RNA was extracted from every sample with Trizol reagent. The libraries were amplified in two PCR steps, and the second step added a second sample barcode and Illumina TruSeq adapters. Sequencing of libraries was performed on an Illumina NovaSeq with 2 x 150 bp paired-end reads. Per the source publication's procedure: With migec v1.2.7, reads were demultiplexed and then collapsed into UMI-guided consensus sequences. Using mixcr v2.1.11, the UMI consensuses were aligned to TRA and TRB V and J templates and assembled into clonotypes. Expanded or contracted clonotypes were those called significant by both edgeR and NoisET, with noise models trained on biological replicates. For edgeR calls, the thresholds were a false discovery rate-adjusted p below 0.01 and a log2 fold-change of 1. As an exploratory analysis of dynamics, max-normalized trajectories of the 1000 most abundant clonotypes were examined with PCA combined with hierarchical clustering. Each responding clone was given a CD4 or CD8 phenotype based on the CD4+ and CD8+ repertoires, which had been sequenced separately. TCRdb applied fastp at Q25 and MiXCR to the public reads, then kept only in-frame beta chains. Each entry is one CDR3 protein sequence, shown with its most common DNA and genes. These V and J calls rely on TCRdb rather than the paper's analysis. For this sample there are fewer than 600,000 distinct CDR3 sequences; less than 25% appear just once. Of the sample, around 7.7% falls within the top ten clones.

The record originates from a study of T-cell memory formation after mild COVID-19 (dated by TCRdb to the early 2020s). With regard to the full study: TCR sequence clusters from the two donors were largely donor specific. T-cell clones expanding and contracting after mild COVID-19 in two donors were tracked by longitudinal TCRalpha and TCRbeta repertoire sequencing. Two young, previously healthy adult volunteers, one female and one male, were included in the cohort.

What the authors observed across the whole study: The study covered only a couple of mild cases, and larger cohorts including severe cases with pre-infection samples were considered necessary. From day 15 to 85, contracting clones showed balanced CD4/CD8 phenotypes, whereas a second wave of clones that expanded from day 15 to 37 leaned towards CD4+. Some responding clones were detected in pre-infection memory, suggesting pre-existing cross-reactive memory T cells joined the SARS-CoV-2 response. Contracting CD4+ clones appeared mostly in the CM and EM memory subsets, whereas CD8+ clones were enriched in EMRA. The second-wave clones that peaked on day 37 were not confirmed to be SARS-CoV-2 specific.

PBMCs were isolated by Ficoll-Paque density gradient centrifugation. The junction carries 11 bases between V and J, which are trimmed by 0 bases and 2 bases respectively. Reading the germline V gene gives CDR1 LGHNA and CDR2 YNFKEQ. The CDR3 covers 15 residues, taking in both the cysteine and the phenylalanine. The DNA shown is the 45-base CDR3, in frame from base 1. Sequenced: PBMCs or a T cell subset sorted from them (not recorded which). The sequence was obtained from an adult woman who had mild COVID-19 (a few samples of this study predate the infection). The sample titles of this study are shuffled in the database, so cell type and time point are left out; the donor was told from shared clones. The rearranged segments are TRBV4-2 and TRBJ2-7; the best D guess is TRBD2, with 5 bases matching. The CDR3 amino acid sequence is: CASSQDEPAAYEQYF. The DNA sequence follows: TGTGCCAGCAGCCAAGACGAACCAGCGGCCTACGAGCAGTACTTC.